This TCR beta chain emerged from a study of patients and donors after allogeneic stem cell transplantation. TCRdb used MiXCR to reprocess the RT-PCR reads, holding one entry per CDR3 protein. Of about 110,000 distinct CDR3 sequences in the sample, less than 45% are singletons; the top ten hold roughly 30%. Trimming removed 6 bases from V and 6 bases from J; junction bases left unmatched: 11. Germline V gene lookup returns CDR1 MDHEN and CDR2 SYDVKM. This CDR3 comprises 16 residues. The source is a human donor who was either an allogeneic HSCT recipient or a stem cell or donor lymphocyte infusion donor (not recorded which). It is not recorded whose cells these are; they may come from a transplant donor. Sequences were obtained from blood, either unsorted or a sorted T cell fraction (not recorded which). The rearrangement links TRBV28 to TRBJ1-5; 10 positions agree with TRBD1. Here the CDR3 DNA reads TGTGCCAGCAGCTGCCGGGACAGGGGTTTTGGTCAGCCCCAGCATTTT. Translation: CASSCRDRGFGQPQHF.